Listed below are T cell receptor beta chains from one sample, sequenced in a study of tumor-infiltrating lymphocytes in primary liver carcinoma. TCRdb called the multiplex PCR reads again in MiXCR, with one record for every CDR3 protein. The sample records some 320,000 distinct CDR3 sequences, roughly 60% being singletons. Sequences were obtained from peripheral blood. These receptors came from a man aged 40-49 years with primary liver carcinoma and hepatitis B virus infection. The CDR3 runs from the conserved cysteine through the conserved F or W. The D gene is left open where the match is weak. The listing skips clone size in some rows; elsewhere it reads once, few, many or a size class.

>TRBV4-1|TRBJ1-4|-|many
CASSQDPAGPGEKLFF
TGCGCCAGCAGCCAAGATCCCGCGGGACCGGGAGAAAAACTGTTTTTT
>TRBV12-5|TRBJ2-1|-|-
CASGLDRYDEQFF
TGTGCTAGTGGTTTGGACCGCTACGATGAGCAGTTCTTC
>TRBV28|TRBJ1-5|-|few
CASSLDSLGNQPQHF
TGTGCCAGCAGTTTGGACAGTTTAGGCAATCAGCCCCAGCATTTT
>TRBV5-1|TRBJ2-1|TRBD2|-
CTSSLDSSGLYNEQFF
TGTACCAGCAGCTTGGATTCTAGCGGGCTGTATAATGAGCAGTTCTTC
>TRBV6-2/TRBV6-3|TRBJ1-1|-|-
CASGYLQMNTEAFF
TGTGCCAGCGGTTACCTTCAGATGAACACTGAAGCTTTCTTT
>TRBV5-6|TRBJ1-2|-|-
CASSLGAEGTYGYTF
TGTGCCAGCAGCTTGGGGGCAGAGGGGACCTATGGCTACACCTTC
>TRBV5-6|TRBJ2-7|TRBD1|-
CASSLGLGQGAREQYF
TGTGCCAGCAGCCTCGGACTAGGACAGGGGGCGAGAGAGCAGTACTTC
>TRBV6-1|TRBJ2-4|-|many
CASSEEGGLAKNIQYF
TGTGCCAGCAGTGAAGAGGGGGGCCTAGCCAAAAACATTCAGTACTTC
>TRBV12-3/TRBV12-4|TRBJ1-5|-|many
CASSSGTENQPQHF
TGTGCCAGCAGTTCCGGGACGGAGAATCAGCCCCAGCATTTT
>TRBV4-1|TRBJ2-3|TRBD1|many
CASSRNEGQGTDTQYF
TGCGCCAGCAGCCGGAACGAGGGACAGGGGACAGATACGCAGTATTTT
>TRBV30|TRBJ2-7|TRBD1|-
CAWSGDRGLYEQYF
TGTGCCTGGAGTGGGGACAGGGGACTCTACGAGCAGTACTTC
>TRBV21-1|TRBJ1-3|-|few
CASLRTGNTIYF
TGTGCCAGCCTAAGAACCGGAAACACCATATATTTT
>TRBV10-3|TRBJ2-5|-|-
CAISESLDKALETQYF
TGTGCCATCAGTGAGTCTCTAGACAAAGCCTTAGAGACCCAGTACTTC
>TRBV12-3/TRBV12-4|TRBJ2-2|-|many
CASTISGQEITGELFF
TGTGCCAGCACCATATCGGGGCAGGAAATCACCGGGGAGCTGTTTTTT
>TRBV5-5|TRBJ1-2|-|few
CASSLRTEGDRDGYTF
TGTGCCAGCAGCTTACGGACAGAAGGGGATCGGGATGGCTACACCTTC
>TRBV4-3|TRBJ1-5|TRBD1|once
CATSQGWGTGQPHHF
TGCGCCACCAGCCAAGGGTGGGGGACAGGCCAGCCCCACCATTTT
>TRBV10-2|TRBJ2-2|-|many
CASSEGGLTGELFF
TGCGCCAGCAGTGAGGGGGGGCTGACCGGGGAGCTGTTTTTT
>TRBV10-3|TRBJ1-2|-|-
CAILPGGASSYGYTF
TGTGCCATCCTACCTGGGGGGGCGTCGAGCTATGGCTACACCTTC
>TRBV6-2/TRBV6-3|TRBJ2-1|-|many
CASSYSSGQGFLF
TGTGCCAGCAGTTACTCGAGTGGACAAGGATTTCTCTTC
>TRBV12-3/TRBV12-4|TRBJ2-1|-|-
CASTKGTWTIGSEQFF
TGTGCCAGCACCAAAGGGACATGGACGATCGGAAGTGAGCAGTTCTTC
>TRBV28|TRBJ2-5|-|-
CASTAGREETQYF
TGTGCCAGCACGGCGGGGCGGGAAGAGACCCAGTACTTC
>TRBV12-3/TRBV12-4|TRBJ2-3|-|many
CASSFWVQGTDTQYF
TGTGCCAGCAGTTTTTGGGTGCAGGGCACAGATACGCAGTATTTT
>TRBV6-5|TRBJ2-5|-|-
CPSRSTGDLIWWTQYF
TGTCCCAGCAGGTCTACTGGGGACCTAATTTGGTGGACCCAGTACTTC
>TRBV29-1|TRBJ1-3|-|-
CNVEGGGNAIYF
TGCAACGTTGAAGGGGGTGGAAACGCCATATATTTT
>TRBV6-6|TRBJ2-4|TRBD1|many
CASSYPPRQGEDKNIQYF
TGTGCCAGCAGTTATCCCCCTAGACAGGGAGAGGACAAAAACATTCAGTACTTC
>TRBV4-3|TRBJ2-7|TRBD1|-
CTSSQDRVGYEQYF
TGCACCAGCAGCCAAGACAGGGTGGGCTACGAGCAGTACTTC
>TRBV7-9|TRBJ2-3|-|few
CASSLSGKPDTQYF
TGTGCCAGCAGCCTTTCTGGGAAACCAGATACGCAGTATTTT
>TRBV29-1|TRBJ1-4|-|many
CSTRDLGGKLFF
TGCAGCACTCGCGATCTGGGCGGAAAACTGTTTTTT
>TRBV4-3|TRBJ1-2|TRBD1|many
CASSQEEGASGYTF
TGCGCCAGCAGCCAAGAAGAGGGGGCAAGTGGCTACACCTTC
>TRBV11-2|TRBJ2-2|TRBD2|many
CASSSGASGRYTGELFF
TGTGCCAGCAGCTCCGGCGCTAGCGGGAGATACACCGGGGAGCTGTTTTTT
>TRBV29-1|TRBJ2-1|TRBD2|many
CSVTGTSGNNEQFF
TGCAGCGTTACTGGGACTAGCGGGAACAATGAGCAGTTCTTC
>TRBV5-4|TRBJ1-5|-|-
CASSLPGSRRSTDTQHF
TGTGCCAGCAGCCTACCCGGCTCGCGGAGAAGCACAGATACGCAGCATTTT
>TRBV5-5|TRBJ1-6|-|-
CASSLIGLAWDNSPLHF
TGTGCCAGCAGCTTGATTGGTTTGGCGTGGGATAATTCACCCCTCCACTTT
>TRBV11-2|TRBJ2-7|-|-
CASRTLSYEQHF
TGTGCCAGCAGAACACTTAGCTACGAACAGCACTTC
>TRBV6-1|TRBJ2-2|TRBD1|-
CASNPTTGFGAGELFF
TGTGCCAGCAATCCTACGACAGGGTTCGGGGCCGGGGAGCTGTTTTTT
>TRBV7-8|TRBJ2-2|TRBD1|-
CASRRDRNTGELFF
TGTGCCAGCAGACGGGACAGGAACACCGGGGAGCTGTTTTTT
>TRBV29-1|TRBJ2-7|TRBD2|many
CSVEGGVGEQYF
TGCAGCGTTGAGGGAGGGGTAGGCGAGCAGTACTTC
>TRBV5-1|TRBJ2-3|TRBD2|few
CASSFSGPSTDTQYF
TGCGCCAGCAGCTTTAGCGGGCCTAGCACAGATACGCAGTATTTT
>TRBV16|TRBJ1-3|-|-
CASSLITGVPGNTIYF
TGTGCCAGCAGCCTCATCACGGGGGTCCCAGGAAACACCATATATTTT
>TRBV5-1|TRBJ2-5|-|-
CASSRRYGETQYF
TGCGCCAGCAGCCGCCGTTACGGGGAGACCCAGTACTTC
>TRBV29-1|TRBJ2-2|-|-
CSVTGFRNTGELFF
TGCAGCGTTACTGGATTTAGGAACACTGGGGAGCTGTTTTTT
>TRBV6-2/TRBV6-3|TRBJ2-5|TRBD1|-
CASGGLGGEETQYF
TGTGCCAGCGGCGGGCTAGGGGGCGAAGAGACCCAGTACTTC
>TRBV6-6|TRBJ2-7|TRBD2|-
CASSSASGRRCEQYF
TGTGCCAGCAGTTCCGCTAGCGGGAGACGCTGCGAGCAGTACTTC
>TRBV5-1|TRBJ2-3|-|-
CSSTETDPRTDTQYF
TGCTCCAGCACCGAAACTGACCCTCGGACAGATACGCAGTATTTT
>TRBV12-3/TRBV12-4|TRBJ2-1|-|-
CASGLAISLEQFF
TGTGCCAGCGGTTTAGCGATAAGTCTTGAGCAGTTCTTC
>TRBV6-2/TRBV6-3|TRBJ2-3|-|many
CASSSTGTSSDTQYF
TGTGCCAGCAGTTCCACCGGGACGTCCTCAGATACGCAGTATTTT
>TRBV30|TRBJ2-7|-|few
CAWTQEGRYEQYF
TGTGCCTGGACACAGGAGGGAAGGTACGAGCAGTACTTC
>TRBV5-5|TRBJ2-5|-|-
CASNLTGYQETQYF
TGTGCCAGCAACTTGACAGGATACCAAGAGACCCAGTACTTC
>TRBV7-6|TRBJ2-5|TRBD2|-
CARSLGTMGTQYF
TGTGCCAGAAGCTTAGGGACTATGGGGACCCAGTACTTC
>TRBV6-5|TRBJ2-1|-|many
CATIGGGEQFF
TGTGCCACCATCGGGGGTGGTGAGCAGTTCTTC